This T cell receptor beta chain appears in the sequencing data of a study of cytomegalovirus exposure and HLA in healthy donors. Across the whole study: Prior work identified 120 million or so unique TCR beta sequences in 190 million or so T cells. Study-wide findings and caveats: The study found most TCR sequences rare, yet found some public TCRs in many donors. About 87% or about 30% of the time was how often most TCR beta V segments were productive, according to an earlier analysis.

For this clone: What it binds is unknown.

The PCR was carried out with 60 Vbeta primers and 13 Jbeta primers. Libraries were prepared by immunoSEQ multiplex PCR; TCRdb keeps only in-frame clonotypes and omits some of them. This table holds about 78,000 clones, more than 75% found once. The donors comprised healthy bone marrow donors. Per the germline V gene, CDR1 is SGHVS and CDR2 is FQNEAQ. This CDR3 has 18 residues. Deletions cut 7 bases from V and 2 bases from J, with 25 bases between. Sequenced sample: PBMCs. This TCR was sampled from a woman aged 50 to 65 in good health and CMV-seropositive. The rearrangement joins TRBV7-8 to TRBJ2-3, with TRBD2 as a possible D gene (7 bases). The CDR3 sequence: CASIPAFGGAGDTDTQYF. As DNA, the CDR3 is TGTGCCAGCATCCCTGCCTTTGGGGGCGCGGGGGACACAGATACGCAGTATTTT.